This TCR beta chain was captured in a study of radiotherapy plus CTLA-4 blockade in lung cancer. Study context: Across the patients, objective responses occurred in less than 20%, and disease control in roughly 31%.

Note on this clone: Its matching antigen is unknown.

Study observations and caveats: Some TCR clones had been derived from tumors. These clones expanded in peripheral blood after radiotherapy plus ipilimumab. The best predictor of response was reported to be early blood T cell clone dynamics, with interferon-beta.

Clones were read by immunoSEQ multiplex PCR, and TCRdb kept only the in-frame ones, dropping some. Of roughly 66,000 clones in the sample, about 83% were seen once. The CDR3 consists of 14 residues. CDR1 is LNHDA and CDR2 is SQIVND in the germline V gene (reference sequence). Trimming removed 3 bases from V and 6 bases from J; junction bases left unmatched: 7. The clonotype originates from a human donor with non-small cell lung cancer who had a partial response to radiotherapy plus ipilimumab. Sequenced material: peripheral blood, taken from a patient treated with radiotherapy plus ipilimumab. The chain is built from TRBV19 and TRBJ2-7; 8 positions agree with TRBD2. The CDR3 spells CASSIGREGFEQYF. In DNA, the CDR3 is TGTGCCAGTAGTATTGGACGGGAGGGCTTCGAGCAGTACTTC.